Described below is a single TCR beta chain sequence and its context. TCRdb's copy holds only in-frame clones and misses some; the assay was immunoSEQ multiplex PCR. Counted here are 70,000 to 95,000 clones, approximately 92% occurring once; the ten biggest clones make up 6.3%. The sample originates from a study of blood T cell repertoires in COVID-19. The CDR3 covers 14 residues. Germline V lookup: CDR1 MNHEY, CDR2 SMNVEV (reference sequence). V was shortened by 1 base and J by 8 bases, with 9 bases between the two germline ends. Material: peripheral blood. The chain links TRBV27 to TRBJ1-6; the D gene is possibly TRBD1 (6 bases). This receptor was taken from a woman aged 60 to 75 with active COVID-19. For the CDR3, the DNA is TGTGCCAGCAGTTTATACAGGGATGATTCACCCCTCCACTTT. This translates into CASSLYRDDSPLHF.